This entry lists 31 T cell receptor beta chains sequenced from one sample in a study of OX40 agonist ivuxolimab in advanced cancers. Here immunoSEQ multiplex PCR was the method, and the copy in TCRdb shows in-frame clones only, minus some. The data show some 50,000 clones, around 86% seen once. The sequencing used CD4+ or CD8+ T cells sorted from blood, collected in a trial of the OX40 agonist ivuxolimab. The receptor set was obtained from an adult with an advanced solid tumor such as melanoma, head and neck, liver or kidney cancer.

The chain uses TRBV6-1 and TRBJ1-3; 7 nucleotides line up with TRBD1. CDR3 length: 17 amino acids. Unmatched junction bases numbered 10, after V lost 4 bases and J lost 1 base. Germline loops: CDR1 MNHNS, CDR2 SASEGT. CDR3 region: CASSGGTAGGSGNTIYF. CDR3 nucleotide sequence: TGTGCCAGCAGTGGAGGGACAGCCGGGGGATCTGGAAACACCATATATTTT.

This sequence joins TRBV18 and TRBJ2-1; 7 positions match TRBD2. The germline V gene encodes CDR1 KGHSH and CDR2 LQKENI. J lost 9 bases, V lost 1 base, and 6 bases had no gene match. The CDR3 is 14 amino acids. In nucleotides, the CDR3 is TGTGCCAGCTCACCACTTTTCGGGGAGGGTGAGCAGTTCTTC. Its protein is CASSPLFGEGEQFF.

This chain links TRBV11-2 with TRBJ2-3; D ambiguous. CDR3 length: 14 residues. V was shortened by 0 bases and J by 2 bases, with 6 bases between the two germline ends. Germline V gives CDR1 SGHAT, CDR2 FQNNGV. CDR3 sequence (DNA): TGTGCCAGCAGCTTAGATCGGGTCACAGATACGCAGTATTTT. The encoded protein is CASSLDRVTDTQYF.

Concerning this clone: The same CDR3 also results from other DNA sequences found in this sample. The V and J genes are TRBV29-1 and TRBJ2-3; D possibly corresponds to TRBD1 (6 bases). V gave up 4 bases and J gave up 0 bases, with 20 bases separating them. This CDR3 contains 17 residues. CDR1 SQVTM and CDR2 ANQGSEA come from the germline V gene. CDR3 in amino acids: CSVVNPAGVTSTDTQYF. The CDR3, as DNA: TGCAGCGTTGTAAATCCCGCAGGGGTCACTAGCACAGATACGCAGTATTTT.

The DNA for the CDR3 is TGTGCCAGTAGTTTGACTAGCGGGGTTGCCGGGGAGCTGTTTTTT. This translates into CASSLTSGVAGELFF. This chain connects TRBV19 to TRBJ2-2; 11 nucleotides align to TRBD2. Germline V CDR1 and CDR2: LNHDA, SQIVND (reference sequence). There are 15 residues in the CDR3. Losses at the gene ends were 5 bases for V and 6 bases for J; bases not matched to a gene: 5.

The chain employs TRBV28 and TRBJ2-1; D is unclear. Trimming stripped 3 bases from V and 9 bases from J, with 9 bases between. Germline CDR1 is MDHEN and CDR2 is SYDVKM. This CDR3 has 12 amino acids. This CDR3 is CASSLEYLEQFF. DNA of the CDR3: TGTGCCAGCAGTTTGGAGTATCTTGAGCAGTTCTTC.

V and J are TRBV28 and TRBJ1-5; 11 bases fit TRBD1. Trimming cost V 6 bases and J 5 bases; bases outside gene matches: 9. Germline lookup yields CDR1 MDHEN and CDR2 SYDVKM. This CDR3 region has 16 residues. As DNA, the CDR3 is TGTGCCAGCAGCGCACGAAGGACAGGGGGCTATCAGCCCCAGCATTTT. Protein sequence: CASSARRTGGYQPQHF.

V gene TRBV9 combines with J gene TRBJ1-1; TRBD1 is a possible D gene (6 bases). The germline gives CDR1 SGDLS, CDR2 YYNGEE. Trimming took off 0 bases at V and 2 bases at J, with 20 bases between the two ends. This CDR3 spans 18 amino acids. The CDR3 loop is CASSVGGTIRGPNTEAFF. CDR3 in DNA: TGTGCCAGCAGCGTAGGAGGGACGATTCGGGGGCCTAACACTGAAGCTTTCTTT.

The rearrangement joins TRBV12-5 to TRBJ1-2; a possible D gene is TRBD1 (6 bases). Germline lookup yields CDR1 LGHNT and CDR2 FRNRAP. With 6 bases removed from V and 3 bases from J, the gap between germline ends came to 11 bases. The CDR3 loop spans 13 amino acids. The CDR3 loop reads CASGKRGDYGYTF. The CDR3 DNA reads as TGTGCTAGTGGAAAGAGGGGGGACTATGGCTACACCTTC.

This chain connects TRBV29-1 to TRBJ2-1; tentative D call: TRBD2 (7 bases). The CDR3 consists of 15 residues. CDR1 and CDR2 from the germline V gene are SQVTM and ANQGSEA. The V end lost 4 bases, the J end lost 0 bases, and 13 bases lay between the germline ends. CDR3 nucleotides: TGCAGCGTTGGGGGGGGGCTGGCCTCCTACAATGAGCAGTTCTTC. This encodes CSVGGGLASYNEQFF.

This chain connects TRBV9 to TRBJ2-3; D is unclear. In germline, CDR1 is SGDLS, CDR2 YYNGEE. V lost 4 bases, J lost 4 bases, and 13 bases lay in between. The CDR3 sequence is 14 residues long. In nucleotides, the CDR3 is TGTGCCAGCAGCCGCGAAGGGTTGGCAGATACGCAGTATTTT. It yields the protein CASSREGLADTQYF.

V usage is TRBV4-1 and J usage is TRBJ1-2; 8 bases agree with TRBD1. Per germline, CDR1 MGHRA and CDR2 YSYEKL. V was clipped by 4 bases and J by 2 bases; unmatched bases: 0. The CDR3 runs 13 residues. In nucleotides, the CDR3 is TGCGCCAGCAGCCGACAGGGGAACTATGGCTACACCTTC. Amino acid sequence: CASSRQGNYGYTF.

J is TRBJ1-3 and V is TRBV21-1. TRBV21-1 is classified as a pseudogene. This CDR3 region has 17 residues. The DNA of the CDR3 is TGTGCCAGCAACAAGAGAACAACCCTGAGCTCTGGAAACACCATATATTTT. Translating gives CASNKRTTLSSGNTIYF.

V gene TRBV5-1 combines with J gene TRBJ2-1, with unresolved D. The CDR3 totals 18 residues. V was clipped by 6 bases and J by 0 bases, with 22 bases between them. CDR1 SGHRS and CDR2 YFSETQ come from the germline V gene. The chain's CDR3 is CASIPGGGVGNSYNEQFF. Written as DNA, the CDR3 is TGCGCCAGCATCCCCGGCGGTGGTGTGGGGAACTCCTACAATGAGCAGTTCTTC.

The chain is built from TRBV14 and TRBJ2-1; 10 nucleotides line up with TRBD2. V lost 3 bases to trimming and J lost 2 bases; unmatched junction nucleotides: 4. This CDR3 comprises 16 residues. Germline V gene lookup returns CDR1 SGHDN and CDR2 FVKESK. CDR3 protein: CASSQGLAGAYNEQFF. In DNA, the CDR3 is TGTGCCAGCAGCCAGGGTCTAGCGGGAGCCTACAATGAGCAGTTCTTC.

This clone appeared a single time. The genes are TRBV29-1 and TRBJ1-2, with 7 bases aligning to TRBD1. This CDR3 comprises 11 residues. The germline V gene encodes CDR1 SQVTM and CDR2 ANQGSEA. After removal of 6 bases from V and 6 bases from J, the junction contained 4 bases not matched to a gene. The CDR3 spells CSVLTGNGYTF. In DNA form, the CDR3 reads TGCAGCGTATTGACAGGGAATGGCTACACCTTC.

The gene calls are TRBV29-1 and TRBJ2-3; D possibly matches TRBD1 or TRBD2 (5 bases each). The V end lost 1 base, the J end lost 0 bases, and 8 bases lay between the germline ends. The CDR3 is 14 residues long. Germline-derived CDR1 and CDR2 are SQVTM and ANQGSEA. The CDR3 reads CSVEAGASTDTQYF. The CDR3 nucleotides are TGCAGCGTTGAAGCCGGGGCTAGCACAGATACGCAGTATTTT.

The CDR3 DNA follows: TGCGCCAGCAGCCCGGGGGGGGTAGCAAAGACCCAGTACTTC. Encoded protein: CASSPGGVAKTQYF. The rearrangement links TRBV5-1 to TRBJ2-5; 8 nucleotides match TRBD2. The V gene end was trimmed by 4 bases and the J gene end by 6 bases; junction bases not matched to a gene: 8. Germline CDR1 SGHRS, CDR2 YFSETQ. The length of the CDR3 is 14 residues.

The chain employs TRBV5-1 and TRBJ2-3; 7 nucleotides agree with TRBD2. The CDR3 loop spans 15 amino acids. Germline CDR1 reads SGHRS; CDR2 reads YFSETQ. V gave up 4 bases and J gave up 5 bases; unmatched junction bases: 10. CDR3 nucleotides: TGCGCCAGCAGCCCGCTGGCGGGAGAGGGAGATACGCAGTATTTT. Translated: CASSPLAGEGDTQYF. Based on the CDR3 plus reference TRBV5-1 and TRBJ2-3, the full variable domain is KAGVTQTPRYLIKTRGQQVTLSCSPISGHRSVSWYQQTPGQGLQFLFEYFSETQRNKGNFPGRFSGRQFSNSRSEMNVSTLELGDSALYLCASSPLAGEGDTQYFGPGTRLTVL.

The V gene is TRBV7-9, the J gene TRBJ1-2, with TRBD1 as a possible D gene (6 bases). The CDR3 runs to 15 residues. The V end lost 5 bases, the J end lost 5 bases, and 18 bases lay between the germline ends. CDR1 SEHNR and CDR2 FQNEAQ come from the germline V gene (reference sequence). The CDR3 is CASSQLGRRGYGYTF. The CDR3, as DNA: TGTGCCAGCAGCCAATTGGGGCGTAGGGGGTATGGCTACACCTTC.

V gene TRBV7-9 combines with J gene TRBJ1-2; unclear D gene. The CDR3 covers 12 residues. The germline V gene encodes CDR1 SEHNR and CDR2 FQNEAQ (reference sequence). V was trimmed by 6 bases and J by 7 bases, leaving 12 bases between them. CDR3 sequence reads: CASSSQSGGYTF. The CDR3 coding sequence is TGTGCCAGCAGTTCCCAGTCTGGTGGCTACACCTTC.

This CDR3 reads CASSFEALQYSTDTQYF. DNA for the CDR3: TGTGCCAGCAGTTTTGAGGCTCTTCAATATAGCACAGATACGCAGTATTTT. The chain employs TRBV28 and TRBJ2-3, with no clear D. The CDR3 has 17 residues. Trimming left V 3 bases short and J 0 bases short, with 16 bases between. The germline gives CDR1 MDHEN, CDR2 SYDVKM. Supplemented by reference TRBV28 and TRBJ2-3, the full variable domain reads DVKVTQSSRYLVKRTGEKVFLECVQDMDHENMFWYRQDPGLGLRLIYFSYDVKMKEKGDIPEGYSVSREKKERFSLILESASTNQTSMYLCASSFEALQYSTDTQYFGPGTRLTVL.

The rearrangement links TRBV2 to TRBJ2-1, with TRBD2 matching over 12 bases. The CDR3 runs 17 residues. The germline gives CDR1 SNHLY, CDR2 FYNNEI. V shed 7 bases, J shed 4 bases, and the junction held 11 bases outside the gene matches. The CDR3 sequence is CASMRLAGGPLYNEQFF. The CDR3 DNA is TGTGCCAGCATGAGGCTAGCGGGGGGGCCTTTATACAATGAGCAGTTCTTC.

This chain joins TRBV6-5 and TRBJ2-2; 7 nucleotides line up with TRBD1. The V segment lost 7 bases and the J segment 5 bases; nucleotides outside the gene matches: 7. The CDR3 runs to 14 residues. Germline V gene sequence: CDR1 MNHEY, CDR2 SVGAGI. The chain's CDR3 is CASNRDSFTGELFF. CDR3 bases: TGTGCCAGCAATAGGGACAGCTTTACCGGGGAGCTGTTTTTT.

The CDR3 DNA is TGTGCCAGCGGGGGGGGCTTTGAAAAACTGTTTTTT. It codes for CASGGGFEKLFF. The chain recombines TRBV6-5 with TRBJ1-4, with D perhaps matching TRBD1 (6 bases). V was trimmed by 8 bases and J by 7 bases, leaving 11 bases between them. CDR3 size: 12 residues. Germline V CDR1 and CDR2: MNHEY, SVGAGI.

Only a few counts were recorded for this clone. This chain joins TRBV10-1 and TRBJ2-2, with TRBD2 matching over 8 bases. In germline, CDR1 is WNHNN, CDR2 SYGVQD (reference sequence). V shed 3 bases and J 6 bases; nucleotides not matched to a gene: 6. The CDR3 has 15 amino acids. CDR3 nucleotide sequence: TGCGCCAGCAGTGACGGGAGGGGCCCCCCCGGGGAGCTGTTTTTT. It is translated as CASSDGRGPPGELFF.

The V call is TRBV29-1, the J call TRBJ2-7; D not resolved. Germline loops: CDR1 SQVTM, CDR2 ANQGSEA. V lost 2 bases to trimming and J lost 5 bases, with 4 bases between them. This CDR3 comprises 10 residues. The DNA for the CDR3 is TGCAGCGTTGAACCGCACGAGCAGTACGTC. It encodes CSVEPHEQYV.

This chain connects TRBV7-9 to TRBJ2-1; 12 nucleotides line up with TRBD2. Looked up from germline, CDR1 is SEHNR and CDR2 is FQNEAQ (reference sequence). This CDR3 has 17 amino acids. J lost 10 bases, V lost 4 bases, and 14 bases had no gene match. The CDR3 protein is CASSSLPRGGLAGEQFF. Written as DNA, the CDR3 is TGTGCCAGCAGCTCCCTCCCGAGAGGCGGACTAGCGGGAGAGCAGTTCTTC.

V gene TRBV2 combines with J gene TRBJ2-1, with D possibly being TRBD1 (6 bases). Germline V gene sequence: CDR1 SNHLY, CDR2 FYNNEI. Trimming took off 5 bases at V and 9 bases at J, with 17 bases between the two ends. This CDR3 comprises 14 residues. CDR3 loop: CASSRQAGTSEQFF. The CDR3 DNA follows: TGTGCCAGCAGTCGACAGGCGGGTACGAGTGAGCAGTTCTTC.

As DNA, the CDR3 is TGTGCCAGTAGTATCCGTCGGGGGGCAGAAGGGGGCTACACCTTC. Amino acids: CASSIRRGAEGGYTF. The chain is built from TRBV19 and TRBJ1-2, with a tentative D call TRBD1 (6 bases). Trimming shortened V by 3 bases and J by 8 bases, and 19 bases separated the two germline ends. Germline V CDR1 and CDR2: LNHDA, SQIVND (reference sequence). The CDR3 is 15 residues long. Filled out from reference TRBV19 and TRBJ1-2, the complete variable domain reads DGGITQSPKYLFRKEGQNVTLSCEQNLNHDAMYWYRQDPGQGLRLIYYSQIVNDFQKGDIAEGYSVSREKKESFPLTVTSAQKNPTAFYLCASSIRRGAEGGYTFGSGTRLTVV.

The chain combines TRBV2 with TRBJ1-2, with 7 bases lining up with TRBD1. The germline gives CDR1 SNHLY, CDR2 FYNNEI. CDR3 size: 15 residues. V was clipped by 8 bases and J by 1 base; unmatched bases: 10. As DNA, the CDR3 is TGTGCCAGCGCCCAGGGGAGGGGGCTTAACTATGGCTACACCTTC. This gives the protein CASAQGRGLNYGYTF.